Following are 5 T cell receptor beta chains from one sample sequenced in a study of response to subunit inactivated influenza vaccine. TCRdb passed the RT-PCR reads through MiXCR, listing each CDR3 protein once. The table lists 650,000 to 700,000 distinct CDR3 sequences, less than 20% of them singletons. The input for sequencing was PBMCs from blood, taken roughly 13 days after vaccination. These receptors came from a man between 50 and 59 years old who received an inactivated influenza vaccine.

There are a few counts of this clonotype. The V and J genes are TRBV28 and TRBJ2-2; D unclear. The CDR3 extends over 17 amino acids. The germline V and J ends were trimmed by 3 bases and 4 bases, with 18 bases remaining between them. Per germline, CDR1 MDHEN and CDR2 SYDVKM. The CDR3 region has the DNA TGTGCCAGCAGTTTGGGCTGGCAGGTGGGCCGCACCGGGGAGCTGTTTTTT. Its translation is CASSLGWQVGRTGELFF.

This clonotype was recorded a few times. The chain joins TRBV11-2 to TRBJ2-1, with D tentatively TRBD2 (5 bases). The germline V gene encodes CDR1 SGHAT and CDR2 FQNNGV. This CDR3 has 15 residues. V lost 1 base and J lost 5, with 12 bases in between. The CDR3 here is CASSLGGPKNNEQFF. The CDR3 nucleotides are TGTGCCAGCAGCTTAGGAGGGCCTAAGAACAATGAGCAGTTCTTC. Using reference TRBV11-2 and TRBJ2-1 for the parts outside the CDR3, the full variable domain is EAGVAQSPRYKIIEKRQSVAFWCNPISGHATLYWYQQILGQGPKLLIQFQNNGVVDDSQLPKDRFSAERLKGVDSTLKIQPAKLEDSAVYLCASSLGGPKNNEQFFGPGTRLTVL.

Only a few counts were recorded for this clonotype. The gene calls are TRBV6-1 and TRBJ2-7; 11 bases map to TRBD1. Losses at the gene ends were 2 bases for V and 1 base for J; bases not matched to a gene: 1. Germline CDR1 MNHNS, CDR2 SASEGT. This CDR3 spans 15 amino acids. The CDR3 protein is CASSERDRGSYEQYF. The CDR3 nucleotides read TGTGCCAGCAGTGAAAGGGACAGGGGGTCCTACGAGCAGTACTTC.

This CDR3 is CASSYTTGTGHYEQYF. The DNA for the CDR3 is TGTGCCAGCAGTTATACCACCGGGACAGGGCACTACGAGCAGTACTTC. This chain links TRBV6-5 with TRBJ2-7; 9 bases are a match to TRBD1. V lost 3 bases and J lost 3; bases outside the gene matches: 9. The CDR3 loop spans 16 amino acids. Germline CDR1 MNHEY, CDR2 SVGAGI.

Comment on this clonotype: The limits of the CDR3 on the DNA are not certain, so only TCRdb's listed CDR3 is given. The chain couples TRBV7-5 to TRBJ2-7; the DNA was not compared with TRBD1, the D call given in the table. TRBV7-5 is given as a pseudogene. The CDR3 contains 21 residues when both ends are counted. The CDR3: CISVSEASPLTGGTFKNEQYF.